A selection of T cell receptor beta chains follows, all from one sample in a study of blood T cells in healthy people across ages. Each CDR3 protein is one row after TCRdb ran MiXCR on the 5' RACE reads. The profile covers over 600,000 distinct CDR3 sequences, with roughly 21% appearing a single time and about 3.6% taken by the ten largest. The sample taken for sequencing was blood. All receptors derive from a man between 65 and 85 years old in good health. The CDR3 runs from the conserved cysteine through the conserved F or W. The order of the fields is D gene, V gene, J gene, clone size, CDR3 DNA, CDR3 protein. D genes are given only for firm matches. Only some rows state a clone size, as once, few, many or a class for expanded clones.

>.|TRBV5-1|TRBJ2-5|few
TGCACCAGCAGCTTAAGGGACACCGAAGAGACCCAGTACTTC
CTSSLRDTEETQYF
>.|TRBV10-3|TRBJ1-2|.
TGTGCCATCAGTGAGTCGATCGGCGCGGATGGCTACACCTTC
CAISESIGADGYTF
>.|TRBV2|TRBJ2-6|few
TGTGCCAGCAGTGAACGGTCAGGGGCCCTCTCTGGGGCCAACGTCCTGACTTTC
CASSERSGALSGANVLTF
>.|TRBV27|TRBJ2-5|few
TGTGCCAGCAGTCACCGCAGGGGAGAGACCCAGTACTTC
CASSHRRGETQYF
>.|TRBV18|TRBJ1-5|few
TGTGCCAGCTCACCACCGGACGGTAGCAATCAGCCCCAGCATTTT
CASSPPDGSNQPQHF
>TRBD1|TRBV7-2|TRBJ1-1|.
TGTGCCAGCAGCTTCTCCGACAGGGCGAAAAAAGCTTTCTTT
CASSFSDRAKKAFF
>TRBD2|TRBV2|TRBJ2-7|many
TGTGCCAGCAGTGCGAGGGCTAGCGGAGGCTACGAGCAGTACTTC
CASSARASGGYEQYF
>TRBD2|TRBV20-1|TRBJ2-7|.
TGCAGTGCAACCGGGACTAGCGGGAAATACGAGCAGTACTTC
CSATGTSGKYEQYF
>.|TRBV6-2/TRBV6-3|TRBJ2-3|few
TGTGCCAGCAGTTACGTGGATACGCAGTATTTT
CASSYVDTQYF
>TRBD1|TRBV5-1|TRBJ1-1|once
TGCGCCAGCAGCAAAACCGGGACAGGTGTCACTGAAGCTTTCTTT
CASSKTGTGVTEAFF
>TRBD2|TRBV24-1|TRBJ2-5|many
TGTGCCACCAGCTTTCCTGGACTAGCGGGGAATCAAGAGACCCAGTACTTC
CATSFPGLAGNQETQYF
>TRBD1|TRBV28|TRBJ1-1|few
TGTGCCAGCAGCCTTCCGGGACAGGGTACAGCTGAAGCTTTCTTT
CASSLPGQGTAEAFF
>.|TRBV27|TRBJ2-5|few
TGTGCCAGCAGTTTAATTCCCAGAGGGACCCAGTACTTC
CASSLIPRGTQYF
>TRBD2|TRBV9|TRBJ2-7|few
TGTGCCAGCAGCAAGTCAGGGGCTAGCGGGATCGACGAGCAGTACTTC
CASSKSGASGIDEQYF
>TRBD1|TRBV27|TRBJ1-2|few
TGTGCCAGCACCACACAGGGGAGGTATGGCTACACCTTC
CASTTQGRYGYTF
>TRBD1|TRBV29-1|TRBJ2-7|few
TGCAGCGTCGAGCCGGGACAGGGAATCTACGAGCAGTACTTC
CSVEPGQGIYEQYF
>.|TRBV12-3/TRBV12-4|TRBJ1-4|.
TGTGCCAGCAGCCCTACTACAACTAATGAAAAACTGTTTTTT
CASSPTTTNEKLFF
>TRBD2|TRBV24-1|TRBJ2-3|few
TGTGCCACCAGTGATACCAATAGCGGGAGCGGCACAGACACGCAGTATTTT
CATSDTNSGSGTDTQYF
>.|TRBV30|TRBJ1-5|few
TGTGCCTGGAATAAGGCGACACAGGATAGCAATCAGCCCCAGCATTTT
CAWNKATQDSNQPQHF
>.|TRBV20-1|TRBJ2-1|few
TGCAGTGCTAGAGACCCCCGCAAAAAACTCTACAATGAGCAGTTCTTC
CSARDPRKKLYNEQFF
>.|TRBV7-2|TRBJ2-4|.
TGTGCCGCCGGACAGCAAGACATTCAGTACTTC
CAAGQQDIQYF
>TRBD2|TRBV2|TRBJ2-1|.
TGTGCCAGCAGCCAAAATAGCGGGAACGCCTACAATGAGCAGTTCTTC
CASSQNSGNAYNEQFF
>TRBD2|TRBV20-1|TRBJ2-3|.
TGCAGTGCTAGAGGGACTAGCCTCATCCGGGATACGCAGTATTTT
CSARGTSLIRDTQYF
>.|TRBV3-1|TRBJ1-2|.
TGTGCCAGCAGCTCACGGGACACCCATGGCTACACCTTC
CASSSRDTHGYTF
>TRBD1|TRBV7-7|TRBJ2-5|many
TGTGCTAGCAGCTTGGACAGGGTGAGAGAGACCCAGTACTTC
CASSLDRVRETQYF
>TRBD2|TRBV19|TRBJ2-1|few
TGTGCCAGTAGTCCCTTAGCGGGAGGGTTCTCCAATGAGCAGTTCTTC
CASSPLAGGFSNEQFF
>TRBD1|TRBV5-1|TRBJ2-3|.
TGCGCCAGCAGCTCGGGACAGGGGTTGGCAGATACGCAGTATTTT
CASSSGQGLADTQYF
>TRBD2|TRBV9|TRBJ2-2|.
TGTGCCAGCAGCGTGGGACCGGGACTAGCGGCCACCGGGGAGCTGTTTTTT
CASSVGPGLAATGELFF
>.|TRBV19|TRBJ2-4|.
TGTGCCAGTAGTCCGGTCGGGGAAGGGATAAACATTCAGTACTTC
CASSPVGEGINIQYF
>TRBD2|TRBV6-1|TRBJ2-5|many
TGTGCCAGCAGTGAAGCGGTTAGCGGGAGTGCGGAGACCCAGTACTTC
CASSEAVSGSAETQYF
>TRBD2|TRBV20-1|TRBJ2-7|many
TGCAGTGCTAGCGGGACTAGCGGATTCTCCTACGAGCAGTACTTC
CSASGTSGFSYEQYF
>.|TRBV10-3|TRBJ1-1|few
TGTGCCATCAGTTCGACAGGTGACACTGAAGCTTTCTTT
CAISSTGDTEAFF
>.|TRBV10-1|TRBJ2-5|few
TGCGCCAGCAGTGATACGCAAGAGACCCAGTACTTC
CASSDTQETQYF
>.|TRBV3-1|TRBJ1-6|few
TGTGCCAGCAGCCGGACAGAATATAATTCACCCCTCCACTTT
CASSRTEYNSPLHF
>.|TRBV30|TRBJ1-1|.
TGTGCCTGGAGTTCGGGGGAAGCTTTCTTT
CAWSSGEAFF
>TRBD2|TRBV7-3|TRBJ2-1|many
TGTGCCAGCAGCTTCAGACTAGCGGAAAGCTCCTACAATGAGCAGTTCTTC
CASSFRLAESSYNEQFF
>.|TRBV7-9|TRBJ1-2|.
TGTGCCAGCAGCTTAGTAGGGGACACCACCACCTTC
CASSLVGDTTTF
>.|TRBV6-1|TRBJ2-1|.
TGTGCCAGCACTAGAACCCGGACCAACAATGAGCAGTTCTTC
CASTRTRTNNEQFF
>TRBD2|TRBV20-1|TRBJ2-7|.
TGCAGTGCTAGCGGCATGAGCGGGAAAGTCTCCTACGAGCAGTACTTC
CSASGMSGKVSYEQYF
>.|TRBV2|TRBJ2-7|few
TGTGCCAGCAACTCATTGGGCTCCTACGAGCAGTACTTC
CASNSLGSYEQYF
>.|TRBV10-3|TRBJ2-1|.
TGTGCCATCAGTGATCCCGGCAAGGGGGGCGGTGAGCAGTTCTTC
CAISDPGKGGGEQFF
>TRBD1|TRBV15|TRBJ1-1|.
TGTGCCACCAGCAGGGACAGGTGGGACACTGAAGCTTTCTTT
CATSRDRWDTEAFF
>TRBD1|TRBV20-1|TRBJ2-7|few
TGCAGTGCGGACCCGACAGGGATCGGCTACGAGCAGTACTTC
CSADPTGIGYEQYF